This is a list of T cell receptor beta chains from one sample in a study of long-term antiretroviral therapy in people with HIV. Some clones are missing from TCRdb's copy, which holds only in-frame ones; the method was immunoSEQ multiplex PCR. Seen here are tens of thousands of clones, roughly four fifths observed once, and the top ten hold around 3.2%. Sequenced material: unsorted PBMCs, taken 0.8 years after starting antiretroviral therapy. The receptors stem from a woman aged 18-29 years with HIV. The CDR3 runs from the conserved cysteine through the conserved F or W. The order of the fields is J gene, clone size, D gene, V gene, CDR3 DNA, CDR3 protein. The D gene is left open where the match is weak. The listing skips clone size in some rows; elsewhere it reads once, few, many or a size class.

>TRBJ1-2|few|-|TRBV27
TGTGCCAGCAAACCTCTGAGAGGGGTGGGCTATGGCTACACCTTC
CASKPLRGVGYGYTF
>TRBJ1-4|-|TRBD1|TRBV18
TGTGCCAGCTCACCCCTAGACCCCCGGGACAGGGGTGGTGAAAAACTGTTTTTT
CASSPLDPRDRGGEKLFF
>TRBJ1-1|-|-|TRBV10-1
TGCGCCAGCAGCCAAGAAAGGTCCAGGGTTTCGGGCACTGAAGCTTTCTTT
CASSQERSRVSGTEAFF
>TRBJ2-5|-|-|TRBV11-2
TGTGCCAGCAGCTCCGTCGGCATGGGAGTCCAAGAGACCCAGTACTTC
CASSSVGMGVQETQYF
>TRBJ2-5|-|-|TRBV2
TGTGCCAGCAGTGAATGGGGGTTCCAAGAGACCCAGTACTTC
CASSEWGFQETQYF
>TRBJ2-5|-|-|TRBV7-2
TGTGCCAGCACCCAAGGGGTGTCGGCAGAGACCCAGTACTTC
CASTQGVSAETQYF
>TRBJ1-1|-|-|TRBV29-1
TGCAGCACACGGCAGGGTGACACTGAAGCTTTCTTT
CSTRQGDTEAFF
>TRBJ2-1|-|TRBD2|TRBV14
TGTGCCAGCAGCCAAGCACCGGGTTCTAGCGGGTCCTCCTACAATGAGCAGTTCTTC
CASSQAPGSSGSSYNEQFF
>TRBJ2-5|-|-|TRBV5-1
TGCGCCAGCAGCTTGGGCCGGGGGCAGAGTCCTGGGGAGACCCAGTACTTC
CASSLGRGQSPGETQYF
>TRBJ1-3|-|TRBD1|TRBV5-6
TGTGCCAGCAGCCCCGGGACAGGGGAAGGAAACACCATATATTTT
CASSPGTGEGNTIYF
>TRBJ1-2|few|-|TRBV19
TGTGCTACAACAACAGGGAACTATGGCTACACCTTC
CATTTGNYGYTF
>TRBJ1-2|-|TRBD1|TRBV28
TGTGCCAGCATTCAACAGGGGGCTTCGGGAGGCTACACCTTC
CASIQQGASGGYTF
>TRBJ2-3|-|-|TRBV7-9
TGTGCCAGCAGCCACGGGACTGAACCGAGGCGCACAGATACGCAGTATTTT
CASSHGTEPRRTDTQYF
>TRBJ2-6|-|-|TRBV7-6
TGTGCCAGCAGCTTACGCCTCGGGGGACGGGGCTCTGGGGCCAACGTCCTGACTTTC
CASSLRLGGRGSGANVLTF
>TRBJ2-2|-|-|TRBV6-5
TGTGCCAGCAGAAGGGGAGTAGGTACCGGGGAGCTGTTTTTT
CASRRGVGTGELFF
>TRBJ1-2|-|TRBD1|TRBV15
TGTGCCACCAGCAGACAAACGACAGGGGTAAATGGCTACACCTTC
CATSRQTTGVNGYTF
>TRBJ2-2|-|-|TRBV10-3
TGTGCCATCAGGCGGACTGGAAACACCGGGGAGCTGTTTTTT
CAIRRTGNTGELFF
>TRBJ2-1|once|-|TRBV6-4
TGTGCCAGCAGTGCGGAAAGTCGGGGAGGAGATGAGCAGTTCTTC
CASSAESRGGDEQFF
>TRBJ2-6|-|-|TRBV2
TGTGCCAGCAGTGACTACAGGGTAAAGGACGGGGCCAACGTCCTGACTTTC
CASSDYRVKDGANVLTF
>TRBJ2-3|-|-|TRBV9
TGTGCCAGCAGAGGGGACACAGATACGCAGTATTTT
CASRGDTDTQYF
>TRBJ1-1|-|-|TRBV27
TGTGCCAGCAGTTTATATGGGAACACTGAAGCTTTCTTT
CASSLYGNTEAFF
>TRBJ2-1|-|-|TRBV5-1
TGCGCCAGCAGCCCGAGGGGCAGCAGCTCCTACAATGAGCAGTTCTTC
CASSPRGSSSYNEQFF
>TRBJ2-7|-|-|TRBV7-3
TGTGCCAGCAGCTTAGGTTCAACGGCCGAGCAGTACTTC
CASSLGSTAEQYF
>TRBJ2-1|few|TRBD2|TRBV9
TGTGCCAGCAGCGTAGGGCGGGAGTTACCCTACAATGAGCAGTTCTTC
CASSVGRELPYNEQFF
>TRBJ1-2|-|TRBD1|TRBV27
TGTGCCAGCAGTGAAAGGGACAGGGGAAGGTATGGCTACACCTTC
CASSERDRGRYGYTF
>TRBJ2-3|-|-|TRBV21-1
TGTGCCAGCACCTCTCCCGTGGACTCCACAAGCACAGATACGCAGTATTTT
CASTSPVDSTSTDTQYF
>TRBJ2-2|-|TRBD1|TRBV4-3
TGCGCCAGCAGCCATGGCAGGGGGCGCTTGAACGGGGAGCTGTTTTTT
CASSHGRGRLNGELFF